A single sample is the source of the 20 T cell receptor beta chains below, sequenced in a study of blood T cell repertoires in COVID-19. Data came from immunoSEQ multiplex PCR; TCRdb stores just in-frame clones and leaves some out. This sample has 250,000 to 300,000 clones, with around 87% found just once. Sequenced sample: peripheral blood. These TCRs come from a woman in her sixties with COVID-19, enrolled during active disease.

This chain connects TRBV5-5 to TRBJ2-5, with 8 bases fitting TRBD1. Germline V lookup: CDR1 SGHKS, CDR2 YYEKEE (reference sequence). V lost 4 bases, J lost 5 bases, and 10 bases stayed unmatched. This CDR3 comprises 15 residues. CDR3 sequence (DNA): TGTGCCAGCAGCCACCAGGGGGCTGATATGGAGACCCAGTACTTC. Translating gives CASSHQGADMETQYF.

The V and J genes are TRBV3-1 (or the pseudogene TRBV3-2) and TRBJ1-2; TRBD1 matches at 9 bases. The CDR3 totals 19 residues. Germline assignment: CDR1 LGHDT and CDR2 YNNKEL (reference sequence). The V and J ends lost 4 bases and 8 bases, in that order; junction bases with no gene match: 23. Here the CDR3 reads CASSRSTIGTGNKWDGYTF. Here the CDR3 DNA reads TGTGCCAGCAGCCGCTCAACCATCGGGACAGGGAACAAGTGGGACGGCTACACCTTC.

The CDR3 DNA reads TGTGCCAGCAGTTATGAACTCGGAGAGGGAAAAGAGACCCAGTACTTC. It encodes CASSYELGEGKETQYF. The rearrangement uses TRBV6-2 or TRBV6-3 and TRBJ2-5; weak D call: TRBD2 (5 bases). CDR3 length: 16 amino acids. V was clipped by 3 bases and J by 3 bases, with 17 bases between them. Germline V CDR1 and CDR2: MNHEY, SVGEGT.

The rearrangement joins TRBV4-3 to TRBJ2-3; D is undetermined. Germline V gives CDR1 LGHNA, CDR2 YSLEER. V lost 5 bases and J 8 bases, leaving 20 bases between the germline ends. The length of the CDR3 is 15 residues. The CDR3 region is CASSDEGSNLGTQYF. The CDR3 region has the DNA TGCGCCAGCAGCGATGAAGGTAGCAATTTAGGTACGCAGTATTTT.

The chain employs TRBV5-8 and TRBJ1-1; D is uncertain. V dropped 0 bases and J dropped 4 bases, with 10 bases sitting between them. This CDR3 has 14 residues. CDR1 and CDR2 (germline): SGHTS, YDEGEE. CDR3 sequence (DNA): TGTGCCAGCAGCTTGGCCCCGGGGATCACTGAAGCTTTCTTT. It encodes CASSLAPGITEAFF.

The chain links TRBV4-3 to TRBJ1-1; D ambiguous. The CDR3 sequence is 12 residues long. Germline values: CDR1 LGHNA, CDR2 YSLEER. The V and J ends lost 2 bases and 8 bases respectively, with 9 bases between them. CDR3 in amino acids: CASSQIGTEAFF. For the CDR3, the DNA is TGCGCCAGCAGCCAAATTGGCACAGAAGCTTTCTTT.

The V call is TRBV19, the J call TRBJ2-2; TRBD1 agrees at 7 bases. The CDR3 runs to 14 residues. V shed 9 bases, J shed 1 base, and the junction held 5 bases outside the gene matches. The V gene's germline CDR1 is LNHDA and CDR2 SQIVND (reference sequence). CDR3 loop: CASRDRENTGELFF. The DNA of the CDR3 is TGTGCCAGCAGAGACAGGGAGAACACCGGGGAGCTGTTTTTT.

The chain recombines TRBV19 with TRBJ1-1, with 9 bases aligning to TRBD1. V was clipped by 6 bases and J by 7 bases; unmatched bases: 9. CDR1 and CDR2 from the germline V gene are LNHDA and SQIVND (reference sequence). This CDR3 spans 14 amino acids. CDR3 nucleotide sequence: TGTGCCAGTAGACGGGACAGGGAATCCGGTGAAGCTTTCTTT. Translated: CASRRDRESGEAFF. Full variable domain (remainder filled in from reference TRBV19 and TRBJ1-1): DGGITQSPKYLFRKEGQNVTLSCEQNLNHDAMYWYRQDPGQGLRLIYYSQIVNDFQKGDIAEGYSVSREKKESFPLTVTSAQKNPTAFYLCASRRDRESGEAFFGQGTRLTVV.

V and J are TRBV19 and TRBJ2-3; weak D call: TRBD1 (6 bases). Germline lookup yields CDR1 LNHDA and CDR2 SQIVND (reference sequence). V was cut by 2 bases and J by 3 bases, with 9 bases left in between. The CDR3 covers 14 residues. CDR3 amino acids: CASSILGATDTQYF. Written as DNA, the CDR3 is TGTGCCAGTAGTATATTGGGGGCGACAGATACGCAGTATTTT.

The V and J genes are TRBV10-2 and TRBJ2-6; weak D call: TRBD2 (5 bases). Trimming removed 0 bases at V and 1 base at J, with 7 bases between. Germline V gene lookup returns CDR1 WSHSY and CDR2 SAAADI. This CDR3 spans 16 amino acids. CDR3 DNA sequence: TGCGCCAGCAGTGAGTCGAGGGCGTCTGGGGCCAACGTCCTGACTTTC. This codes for CASSESRASGANVLTF.

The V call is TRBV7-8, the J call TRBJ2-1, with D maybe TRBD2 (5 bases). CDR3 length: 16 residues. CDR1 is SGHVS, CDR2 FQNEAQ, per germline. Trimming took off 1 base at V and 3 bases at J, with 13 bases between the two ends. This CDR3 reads CASSLGRNIFYNEQFF. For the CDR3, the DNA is TGTGCCAGCAGCTTAGGGAGGAACATATTCTACAATGAGCAGTTCTTC. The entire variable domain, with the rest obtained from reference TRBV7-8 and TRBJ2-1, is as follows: GAGVSQSPRYKVAKRGQDVALRCDPISGHVSLFWYQQALGQGPEFLTYFQNEAQLDKSGLPSDRFFAERPEGSVSTLKIQRTQQEDSAVYLCASSLGRNIFYNEQFFGPGTRLTVL.

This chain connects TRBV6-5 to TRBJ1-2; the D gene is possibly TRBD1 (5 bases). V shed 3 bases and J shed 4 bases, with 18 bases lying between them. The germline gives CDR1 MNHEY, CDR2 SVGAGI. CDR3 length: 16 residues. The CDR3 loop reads CASSYGARARGYGYTF. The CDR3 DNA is TGTGCCAGCAGTTATGGGGCGAGGGCGCGGGGCTATGGCTACACCTTC.

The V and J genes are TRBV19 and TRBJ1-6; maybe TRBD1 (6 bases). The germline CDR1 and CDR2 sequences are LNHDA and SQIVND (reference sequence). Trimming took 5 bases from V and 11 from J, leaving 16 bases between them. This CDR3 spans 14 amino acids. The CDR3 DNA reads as TGTGCCAGTAGTTCGACAGGCGCGGGGGCACCCCTCCACTTT. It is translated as CASSSTGAGAPLHF.

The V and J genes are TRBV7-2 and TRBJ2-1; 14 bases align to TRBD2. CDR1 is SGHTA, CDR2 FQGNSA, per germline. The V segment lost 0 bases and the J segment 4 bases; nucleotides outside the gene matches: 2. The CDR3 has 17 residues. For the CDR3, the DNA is TGTGCCAGCAGCTTAGCGGGGACTAGCGGGGGTTACAATGAGCAGTTCTTC. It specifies CASSLAGTSGGYNEQFF.

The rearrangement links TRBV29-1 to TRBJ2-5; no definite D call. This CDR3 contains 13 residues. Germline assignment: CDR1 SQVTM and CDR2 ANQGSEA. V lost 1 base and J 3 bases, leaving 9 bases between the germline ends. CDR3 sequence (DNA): TGCAGCGTTGAAGTAACCGCTAAAGAGACCCAGTACTTC. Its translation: CSVEVTAKETQYF.

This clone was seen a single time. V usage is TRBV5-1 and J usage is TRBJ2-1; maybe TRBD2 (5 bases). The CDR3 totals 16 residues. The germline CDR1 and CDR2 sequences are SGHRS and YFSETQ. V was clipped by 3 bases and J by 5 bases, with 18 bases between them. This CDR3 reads CASSWMLVGINNEQFF. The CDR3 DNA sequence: TGCGCCAGCAGCTGGATGTTGGTCGGGATAAACAATGAGCAGTTCTTC.

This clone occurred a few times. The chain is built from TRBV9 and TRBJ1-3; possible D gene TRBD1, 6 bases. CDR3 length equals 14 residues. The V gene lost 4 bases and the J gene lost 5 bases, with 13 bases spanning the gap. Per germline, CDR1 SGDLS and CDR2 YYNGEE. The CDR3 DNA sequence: TGTGCCAGCAGCCGGTCCCAGGGGAGAAACACCATATATTTT. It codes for CASSRSQGRNTIYF.

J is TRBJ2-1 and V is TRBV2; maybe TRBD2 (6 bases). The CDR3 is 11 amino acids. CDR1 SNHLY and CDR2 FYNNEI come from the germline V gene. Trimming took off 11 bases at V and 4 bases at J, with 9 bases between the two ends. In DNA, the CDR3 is TGTGCCTCCCGGGGGTACAATGAGCAGTTCTTC. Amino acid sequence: CASRGYNEQFF.

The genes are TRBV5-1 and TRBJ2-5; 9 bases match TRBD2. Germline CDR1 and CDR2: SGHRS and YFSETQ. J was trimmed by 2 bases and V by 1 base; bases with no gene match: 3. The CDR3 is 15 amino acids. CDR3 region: CASSLNLAGQETQYF. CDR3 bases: TGCGCCAGCAGCTTGAATCTAGCGGGGCAAGAGACCCAGTACTTC. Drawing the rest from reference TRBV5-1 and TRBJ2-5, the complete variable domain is KAGVTQTPRYLIKTRGQQVTLSCSPISGHRSVSWYQQTPGQGLQFLFEYFSETQRNKGNFPGRFSGRQFSNSRSEMNVSTLELGDSALYLCASSLNLAGQETQYFGPGTRLLVL.

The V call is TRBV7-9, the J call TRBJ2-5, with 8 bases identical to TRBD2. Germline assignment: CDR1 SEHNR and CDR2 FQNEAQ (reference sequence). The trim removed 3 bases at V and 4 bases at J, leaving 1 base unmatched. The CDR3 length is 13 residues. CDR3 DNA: TGTGCCAGCAGCTTTGCGGGGGGAGAGACCCAGTACTTC. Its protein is CASSFAGGETQYF.